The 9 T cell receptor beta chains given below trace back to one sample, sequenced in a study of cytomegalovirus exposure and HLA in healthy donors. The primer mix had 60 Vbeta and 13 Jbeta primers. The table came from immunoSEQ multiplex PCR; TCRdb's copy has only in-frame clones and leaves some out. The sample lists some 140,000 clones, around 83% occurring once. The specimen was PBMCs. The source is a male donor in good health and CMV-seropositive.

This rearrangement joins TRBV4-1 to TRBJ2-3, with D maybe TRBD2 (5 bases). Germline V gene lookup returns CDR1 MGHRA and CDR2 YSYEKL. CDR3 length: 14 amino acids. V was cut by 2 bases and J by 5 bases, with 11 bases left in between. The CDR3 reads CASSQLLAGDTQYF. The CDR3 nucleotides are TGCGCCAGCAGCCAACTTCTAGCAGGAGATACGCAGTATTTT.

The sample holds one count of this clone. CDR3 region: CRCRQGYGYTF. The CDR3 DNA reads TGCAGGTGCCGACAGGGGTATGGCTACACCTTC. The rearrangement links TRBV20-1 to TRBJ1-2, with 8 nucleotides matching TRBD1. Germline values: CDR1 DFQATT, CDR2 SNEGSKA (reference sequence). CDR3 size: 11 residues.

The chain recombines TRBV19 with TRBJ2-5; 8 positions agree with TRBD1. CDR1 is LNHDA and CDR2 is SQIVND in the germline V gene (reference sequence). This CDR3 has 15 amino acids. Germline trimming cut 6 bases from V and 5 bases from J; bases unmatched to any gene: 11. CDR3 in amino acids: CASSIRTGIGETQYF. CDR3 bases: TGTGCCAGTAGCATCCGGACAGGGATCGGGGAGACCCAGTACTTC.

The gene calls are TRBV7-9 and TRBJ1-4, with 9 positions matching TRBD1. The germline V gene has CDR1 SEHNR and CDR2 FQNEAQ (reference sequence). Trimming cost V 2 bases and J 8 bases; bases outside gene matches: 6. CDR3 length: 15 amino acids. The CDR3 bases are TGTGCCAGCAGCTTAACAGGGGGCGGTTCGGAAAAACTGTTTTTT. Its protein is CASSLTGGGSEKLFF.

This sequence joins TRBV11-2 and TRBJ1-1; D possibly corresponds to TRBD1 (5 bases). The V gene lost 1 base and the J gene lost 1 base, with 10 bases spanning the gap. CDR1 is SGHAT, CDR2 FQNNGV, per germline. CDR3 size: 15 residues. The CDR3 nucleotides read TGTGCCAGCAGCTTAGTCAGGGCCCCGAACACTGAAGCTTTCTTT. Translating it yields CASSLVRAPNTEAFF.

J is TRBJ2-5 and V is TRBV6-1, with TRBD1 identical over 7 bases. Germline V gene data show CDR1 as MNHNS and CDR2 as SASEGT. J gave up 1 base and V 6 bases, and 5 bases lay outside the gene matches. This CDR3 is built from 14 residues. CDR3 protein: CASSITGAQETQYF. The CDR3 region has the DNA TGTGCCAGCAGCATAACAGGGGCCCAAGAGACCCAGTACTTC.

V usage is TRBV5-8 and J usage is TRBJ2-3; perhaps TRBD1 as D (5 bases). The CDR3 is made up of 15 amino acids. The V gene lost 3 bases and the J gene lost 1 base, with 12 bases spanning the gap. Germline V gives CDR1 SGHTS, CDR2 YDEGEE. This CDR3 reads CASSYLGQRTDTQYF. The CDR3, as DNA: TGTGCCAGCAGCTACCTGGGGCAGCGCACAGATACGCAGTATTTT.

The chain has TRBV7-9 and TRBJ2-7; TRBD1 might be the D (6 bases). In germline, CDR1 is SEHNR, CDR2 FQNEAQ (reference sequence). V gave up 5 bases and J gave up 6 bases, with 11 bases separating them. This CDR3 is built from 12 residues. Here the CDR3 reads CASSPIGGEQYF. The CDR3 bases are TGTGCCAGCAGCCCTATAGGGGGCGAGCAGTACTTC.

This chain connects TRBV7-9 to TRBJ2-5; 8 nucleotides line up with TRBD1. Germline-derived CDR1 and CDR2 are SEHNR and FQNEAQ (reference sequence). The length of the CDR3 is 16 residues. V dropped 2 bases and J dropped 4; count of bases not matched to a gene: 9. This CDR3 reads CASSLFTGGTLETQYF. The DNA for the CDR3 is TGTGCCAGCAGCTTATTTACAGGGGGAACCCTAGAGACCCAGTACTTC.